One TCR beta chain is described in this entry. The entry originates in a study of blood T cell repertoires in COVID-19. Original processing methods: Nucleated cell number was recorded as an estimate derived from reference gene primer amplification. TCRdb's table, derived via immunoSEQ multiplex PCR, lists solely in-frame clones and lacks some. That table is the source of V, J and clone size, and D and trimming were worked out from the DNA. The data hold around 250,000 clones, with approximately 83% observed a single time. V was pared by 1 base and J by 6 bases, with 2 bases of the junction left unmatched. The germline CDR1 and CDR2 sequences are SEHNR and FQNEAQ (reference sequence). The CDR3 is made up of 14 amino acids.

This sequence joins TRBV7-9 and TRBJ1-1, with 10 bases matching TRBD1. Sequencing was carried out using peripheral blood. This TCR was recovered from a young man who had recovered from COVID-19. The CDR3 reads CASSLGQGAAEAFF. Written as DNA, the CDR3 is TGTGCCAGCAGCTTAGGACAGGGGGCAGCTGAAGCTTTCTTT. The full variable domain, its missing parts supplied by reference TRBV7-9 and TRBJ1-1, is DTGVSQNPRHKITKRGQNVTFRCDPISEHNRLYWYRQTLGQGPEFLTYFQNEAQLEKSRLLSDRFSAERPKGSFSTLEIQRTEQGDSAMYLCASSLGQGAAEAFFGQGTRLTVV.